This paragraph covers one T cell receptor beta chain sequence. This specimen belongs to a study of control samples from healthy donors and cancer patients. Between the trimmed V and J ends, which lost 2 bases and 5 bases, there was a span of 13 bases. The germline V gene encodes CDR1 SGHRS and CDR2 YFSETQ. This CDR3 is 14 amino acids long. Profiling relied on immunoSEQ multiplex PCR, and the TCRdb table lists in-frame clones only, not all of them. The profile covers more than 110,000 clones, with 92% appearing a single time and roughly 10% taken by the ten largest. The V and J genes are TRBV5-1 and TRBJ2-5; the D gene is possibly TRBD2 (7 bases). The sample was blood. This receptor was obtained from a man aged 30 to 39 in good health. CDR3 loop: CASSFYGGRETQYF. CDR3 nucleotides: TGCGCCAGCAGCTTTTACGGGGGGCGGGAGACCCAGTACTTC.